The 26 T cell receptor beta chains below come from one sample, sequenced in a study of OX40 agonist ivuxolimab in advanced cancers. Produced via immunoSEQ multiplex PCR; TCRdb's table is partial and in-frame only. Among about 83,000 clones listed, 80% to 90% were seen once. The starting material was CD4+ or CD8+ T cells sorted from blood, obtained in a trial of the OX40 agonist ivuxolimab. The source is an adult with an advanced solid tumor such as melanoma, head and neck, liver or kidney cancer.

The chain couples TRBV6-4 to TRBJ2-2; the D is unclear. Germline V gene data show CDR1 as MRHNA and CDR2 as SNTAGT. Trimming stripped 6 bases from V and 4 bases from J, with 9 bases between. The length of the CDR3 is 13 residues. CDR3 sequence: CASRYRGTGELFF. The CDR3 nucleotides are TGTGCCAGCAGGTACCGTGGCACCGGGGAGCTGTTTTTT.

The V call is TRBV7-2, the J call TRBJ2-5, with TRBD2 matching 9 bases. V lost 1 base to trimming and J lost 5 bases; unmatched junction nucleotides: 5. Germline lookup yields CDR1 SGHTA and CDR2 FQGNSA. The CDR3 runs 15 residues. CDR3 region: CASSLVASGEETQYF. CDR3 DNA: TGTGCCAGCAGCTTAGTGGCTAGCGGGGAGGAGACCCAGTACTTC.

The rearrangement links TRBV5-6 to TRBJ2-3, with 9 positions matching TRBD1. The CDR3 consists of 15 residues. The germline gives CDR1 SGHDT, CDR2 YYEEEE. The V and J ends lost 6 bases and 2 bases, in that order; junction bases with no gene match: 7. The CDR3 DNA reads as TGTGCCAGCAAAGTGGGACAGGGAACCACAGATACGCAGTATTTT. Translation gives CASKVGQGTTDTQYF.

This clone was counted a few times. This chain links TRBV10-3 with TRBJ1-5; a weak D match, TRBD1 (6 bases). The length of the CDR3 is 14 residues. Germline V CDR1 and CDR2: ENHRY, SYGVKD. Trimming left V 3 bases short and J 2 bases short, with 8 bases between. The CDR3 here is CAISEQGGNQPQHF. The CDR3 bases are TGTGCCATCAGTGAACAGGGAGGCAATCAGCCCCAGCATTTT.

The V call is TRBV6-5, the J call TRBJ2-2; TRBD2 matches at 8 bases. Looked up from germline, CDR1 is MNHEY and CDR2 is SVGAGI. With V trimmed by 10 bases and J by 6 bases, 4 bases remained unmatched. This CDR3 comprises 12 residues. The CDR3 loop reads CAIGRGAGELFF. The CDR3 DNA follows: TGTGCCATCGGGAGGGGAGCCGGGGAGCTGTTTTTT.

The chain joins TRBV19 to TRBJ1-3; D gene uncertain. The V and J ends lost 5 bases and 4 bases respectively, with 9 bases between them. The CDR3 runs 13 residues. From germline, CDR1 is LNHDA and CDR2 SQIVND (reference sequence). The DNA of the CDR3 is TGTGCCAGTAGTTTGGCACCAGGAAACACCATATATTTT. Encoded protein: CASSLAPGNTIYF.

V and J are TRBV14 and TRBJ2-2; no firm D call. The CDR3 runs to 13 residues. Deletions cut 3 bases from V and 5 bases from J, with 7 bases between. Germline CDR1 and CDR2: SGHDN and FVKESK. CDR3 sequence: CASSHVRTGELFF. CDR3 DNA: TGTGCCAGCAGCCACGTAAGGACCGGGGAGCTGTTTTTT.

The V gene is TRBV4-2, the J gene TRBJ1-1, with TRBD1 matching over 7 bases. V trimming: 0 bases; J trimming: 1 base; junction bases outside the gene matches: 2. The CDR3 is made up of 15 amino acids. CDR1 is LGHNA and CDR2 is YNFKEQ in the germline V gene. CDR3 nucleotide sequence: TGTGCCAGCAGCCAAGAACAGGGGCGGAACACTGAAGCTTTCTTT. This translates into CASSQEQGRNTEAFF.

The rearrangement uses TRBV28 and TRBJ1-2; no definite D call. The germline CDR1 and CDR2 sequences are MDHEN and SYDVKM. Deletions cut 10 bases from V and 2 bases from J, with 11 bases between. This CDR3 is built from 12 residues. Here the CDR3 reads CAIGKFNYGYTF. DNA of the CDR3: TGTGCCATCGGGAAGTTCAACTATGGCTACACCTTC.

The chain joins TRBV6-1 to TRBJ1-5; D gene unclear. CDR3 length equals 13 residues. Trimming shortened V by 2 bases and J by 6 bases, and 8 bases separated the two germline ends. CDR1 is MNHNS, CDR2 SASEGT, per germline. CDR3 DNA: TGTGCCAGCAGTGAAATCACTTCTCAGCCCCAGCATTTT. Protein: CASSEITSQPQHF.

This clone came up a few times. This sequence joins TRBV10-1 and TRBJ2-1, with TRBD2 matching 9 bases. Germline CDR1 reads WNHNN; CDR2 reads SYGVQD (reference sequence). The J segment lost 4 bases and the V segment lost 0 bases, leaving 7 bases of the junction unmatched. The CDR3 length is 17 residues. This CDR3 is CASSESRGLASYNEQFF. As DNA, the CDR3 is TGCGCCAGCAGTGAGTCTAGGGGACTAGCTTCGTACAATGAGCAGTTCTTC.

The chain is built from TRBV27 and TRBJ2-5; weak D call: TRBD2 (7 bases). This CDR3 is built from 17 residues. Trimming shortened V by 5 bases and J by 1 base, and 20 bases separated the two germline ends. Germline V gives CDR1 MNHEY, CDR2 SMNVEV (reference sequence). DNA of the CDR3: TGTGCCAGCAGTCCGGGGAGGGGGGCTGAGGGCCAAGAGACCCAGTACTTC. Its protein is CASSPGRGAEGQETQYF.

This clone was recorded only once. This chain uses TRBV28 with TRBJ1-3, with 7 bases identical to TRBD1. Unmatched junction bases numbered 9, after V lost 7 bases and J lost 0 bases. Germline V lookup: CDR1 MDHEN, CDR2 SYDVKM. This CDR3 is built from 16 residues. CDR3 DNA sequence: TGTGCCAGCACTGACCCAAGGGGGCACTCTGGAAACACCATATATTTT. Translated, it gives CASTDPRGHSGNTIYF.

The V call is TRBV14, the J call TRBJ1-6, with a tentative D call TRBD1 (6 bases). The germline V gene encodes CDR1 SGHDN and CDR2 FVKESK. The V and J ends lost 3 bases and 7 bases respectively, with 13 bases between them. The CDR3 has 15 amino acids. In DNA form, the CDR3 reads TGTGCCAGCAGCCAGGGGTGGACAGAGAATTCACCCCTCCACTTT. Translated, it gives CASSQGWTENSPLHF.

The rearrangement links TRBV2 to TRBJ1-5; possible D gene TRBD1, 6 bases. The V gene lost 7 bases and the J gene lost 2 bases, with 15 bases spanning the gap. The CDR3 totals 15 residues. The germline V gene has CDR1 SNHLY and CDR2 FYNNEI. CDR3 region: CASNQQGRGNQPQHF. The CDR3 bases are TGTGCCAGCAACCAACAGGGTAGGGGCAATCAGCCCCAGCATTTT. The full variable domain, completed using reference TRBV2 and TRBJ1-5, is EPEVTQTPSHQVTQMGQEVILRCVPISNHLYFYWYRQILGQKVEFLVSFYNNEISEKSEIFDDQFSVERPDGSNFTLKIRSTKLEDSAMYFCASNQQGRGNQPQHFGDGTRLSIL.

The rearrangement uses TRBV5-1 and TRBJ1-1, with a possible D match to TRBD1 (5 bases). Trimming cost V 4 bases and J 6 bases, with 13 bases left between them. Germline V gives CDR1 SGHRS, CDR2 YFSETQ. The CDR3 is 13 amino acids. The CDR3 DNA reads TGCGCCAGCAGCGCGGGGGACGTATCTGAAGCTTTCTTT. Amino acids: CASSAGDVSEAFF.

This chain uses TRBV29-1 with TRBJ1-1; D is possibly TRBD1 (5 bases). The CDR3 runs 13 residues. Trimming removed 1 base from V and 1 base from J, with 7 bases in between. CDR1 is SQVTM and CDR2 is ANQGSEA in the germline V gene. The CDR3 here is CSVEGTGNTEAFF. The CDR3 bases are TGCAGCGTTGAAGGCACAGGGAACACTGAAGCTTTCTTT. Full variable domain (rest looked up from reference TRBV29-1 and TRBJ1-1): SAVISQKPSRDICQRGTSLTIQCQVDSQVTMMFWYRQQPGQSLTLIATANQGSEATYESGFVIDKFPISRPNLTFSTLTVSNMSPEDSSIYLCSVEGTGNTEAFFGQGTRLTVV.

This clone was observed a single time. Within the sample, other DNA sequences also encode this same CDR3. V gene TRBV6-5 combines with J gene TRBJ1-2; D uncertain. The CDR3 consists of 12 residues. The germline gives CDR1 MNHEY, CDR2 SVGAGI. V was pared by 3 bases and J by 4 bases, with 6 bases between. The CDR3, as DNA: TGTGCCAGCAGTTATTCCGGCTATGGCTACACCTTC. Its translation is CASSYSGYGYTF.

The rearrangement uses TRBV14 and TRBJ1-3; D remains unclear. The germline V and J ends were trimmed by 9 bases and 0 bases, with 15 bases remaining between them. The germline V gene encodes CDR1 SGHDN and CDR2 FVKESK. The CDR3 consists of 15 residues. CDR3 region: CASSRASLSGNTIYF. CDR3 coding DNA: TGTGCCAGTTCACGGGCCTCCCTCTCTGGAAACACCATATATTTT.

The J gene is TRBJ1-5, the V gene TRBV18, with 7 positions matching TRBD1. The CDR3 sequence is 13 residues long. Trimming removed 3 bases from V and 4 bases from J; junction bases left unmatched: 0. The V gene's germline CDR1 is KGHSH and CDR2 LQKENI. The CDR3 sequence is CASSPTGNQPQHF. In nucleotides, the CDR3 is TGTGCCAGCTCACCGACAGGGAATCAGCCCCAGCATTTT.

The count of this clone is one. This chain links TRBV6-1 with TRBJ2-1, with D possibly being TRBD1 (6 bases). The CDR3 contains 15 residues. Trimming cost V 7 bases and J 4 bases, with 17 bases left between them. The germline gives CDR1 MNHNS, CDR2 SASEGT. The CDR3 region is CASINRDISYNEQFF. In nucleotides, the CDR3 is TGTGCCAGCATTAACCGGGACATTAGTTACAATGAGCAGTTCTTC.

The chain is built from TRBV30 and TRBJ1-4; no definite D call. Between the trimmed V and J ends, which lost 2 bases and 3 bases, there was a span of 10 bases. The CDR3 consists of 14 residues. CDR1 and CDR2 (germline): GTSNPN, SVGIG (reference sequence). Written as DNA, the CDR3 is TGTGCCTGGAGTATAAATCTCGCTAATGAAAAACTGTTTTTT. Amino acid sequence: CAWSINLANEKLFF.

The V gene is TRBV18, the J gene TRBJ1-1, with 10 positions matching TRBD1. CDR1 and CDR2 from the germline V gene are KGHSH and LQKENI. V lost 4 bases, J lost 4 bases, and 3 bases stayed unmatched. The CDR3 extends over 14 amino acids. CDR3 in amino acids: CASSLRTGGTEAFF. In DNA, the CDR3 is TGTGCCAGCTCACTAAGGACAGGGGGCACTGAAGCTTTCTTT. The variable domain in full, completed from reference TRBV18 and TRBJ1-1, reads NAGVMQNPRHLVRRRGQEARLRCSPMKGHSHVYWYRQLPEEGLKFMVYLQKENIIDESGMPKERFSAEFPKEGPSILRIQQVVRGDSAAYFCASSLRTGGTEAFFGQGTRLTVV.

CDR3 region: CASSLIRGGLTEAFF. CDR3 in DNA: TGTGCCAGCAGTTTAATCAGGGGGGGTTTAACTGAAGCTTTCTTT. The chain has TRBV28 and TRBJ1-1; TRBD1 aligns across 7 bases. The germline gives CDR1 MDHEN, CDR2 SYDVKM. V dropped 2 bases and J dropped 5; count of bases not matched to a gene: 8. The CDR3 has 15 amino acids. Complete variable domain (other parts from reference TRBV28 and TRBJ1-1): DVKVTQSSRYLVKRTGEKVFLECVQDMDHENMFWYRQDPGLGLRLIYFSYDVKMKEKGDIPEGYSVSREKKERFSLILESASTNQTSMYLCASSLIRGGLTEAFFGQGTRLTVV.

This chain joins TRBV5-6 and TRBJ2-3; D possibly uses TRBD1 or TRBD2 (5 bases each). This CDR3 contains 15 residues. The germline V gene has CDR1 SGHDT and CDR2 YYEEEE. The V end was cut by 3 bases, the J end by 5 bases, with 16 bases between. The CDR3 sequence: CASSSLGPSGDTQYF. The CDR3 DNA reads TGTGCCAGCAGCTCTCTGGGACCTTCGGGAGATACGCAGTATTTT.

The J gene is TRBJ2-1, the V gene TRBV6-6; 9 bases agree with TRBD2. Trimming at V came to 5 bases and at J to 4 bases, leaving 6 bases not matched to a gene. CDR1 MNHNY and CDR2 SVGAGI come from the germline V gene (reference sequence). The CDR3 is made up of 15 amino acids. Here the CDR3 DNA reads TGTGCCAGCAGTACCCTCGCGGGGGGGTACAATGAGCAGTTCTTC. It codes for CASSTLAGGYNEQFF.